This T cell receptor beta chain was identified during a study of CD8+ T cells in alopecia areata. Study-level background: Among treated patients, oral tofacitinib was administered at 5 to 10 mg twice daily. Tofacitinib therapy took 6 to 18 months; 6 months off drug came after.

Germline V gives CDR1 SEHNR, CDR2 FQNEAQ (reference sequence). The CDR3 is made up of 13 amino acids. The V end lost 3 bases, the J end lost 3 bases, and 8 bases lay between the germline ends. Study-wide results and caveats: More clonal than normal scalp was lesional scalp, particularly alopecia totalis/universalis.

Of note for this clone: Its antigen remains unidentified. The sample holds other DNA sequences that translate to the same CDR3.

It was cDNA, reverse transcribed from extracted RNA, that served as the sequencing template. Generated by immunoSEQ multiplex PCR, the TCRdb table keeps only in-frame clones and is missing some. The sample lists 150,000 or so clones, more than 40% seen once, with approximately 19% in the top ten. This chain joins TRBV7-9 and TRBJ1-1; D is ambiguous. The receptor comes from a human donor with alopecia areata. Sequenced here: CD8+ T cells sorted from blood, sampled at week 0. In nucleotides, the CDR3 is TGTGCCAGCAGCTTGGTCGGGGACACTGAAGCTTTCTTT. It codes for CASSLVGDTEAFF.